This record looks at one T cell receptor (beta chain) sequence and its context. The antigen is unknown. The data are from a study of T cell responses to AZD1222 COVID-19 vaccine. The study's findings and limits: Most donors were white British and more were female, and clonal diversity was possibly underestimated.

Sequenced by immunoSEQ multiplex PCR; TCRdb stores in-frame clones only, minus some. The top ten clones hold 20% to 25% of a sample with some 130,000 clones, just over 85% of them seen once. This CDR3 comprises 15 residues. Unmatched junction bases numbered 14, after V lost 6 bases and J lost 8 bases. Germline assignment: CDR1 MDHEN and CDR2 SYDVKM. The TCR was taken from an adult in good health. The genes are TRBV28 and TRBJ1-2, with 8 bases fitting TRBD1. The specimen was peripheral blood, collected on day 0 of AZD1222 vaccination. The CDR3: CASRILQQGARGYTF. The CDR3 bases are TGTGCCAGCAGGATACTACAGCAGGGGGCGCGAGGCTACACCTTC.